The sequence of this T cell receptor (beta chain) was determined in a study of T cell responses to AZD1222 COVID-19 vaccine. The table came from immunoSEQ multiplex PCR; TCRdb's copy has only in-frame clones and leaves some out. The table has around 170,000 clones, about 90% seen once. The source was peripheral blood, collected 28 days after the second AZD1222 dose. The source of this sequence is an adult who received the AZD1222 COVID-19 vaccine.

CDR3 protein: CAMGPTTDTQYF. CDR3 DNA: TGCGCCATGGGCCCTACGACAGATACGCAGTATTTT. The gene calls are TRBV10-2 and TRBJ2-3; D remains unclear. The CDR3 spans 12 residues. Trimming took 10 bases from V and 3 from J, leaving 11 bases between them. Germline values: CDR1 WSHSY, CDR2 SAAADI.